The clone carrying this T cell receptor (beta chain) has a handful of counts. No antigen is known for it. These data are taken from a study of T cells after yellow fever vaccination. Study conclusions and caveats: High-abundance clonotypes from the bulk population could contaminate FACS-sorted repertoires. Boosting was followed by the reappearance of most primary-vaccination clones (just under 97% CD4, more than 70% CD8). It was the secondary response that reached its peak faster, day 5 versus 15, but it was weaker.

The V segment lost 7 bases and the J segment 2 bases; nucleotides outside the gene matches: 2. Germline V CDR1 and CDR2: WSHSY, SAAADI. CDR3 length: 12 residues. A universal primer site and UMIs were added as TCR cDNA was made by 5'RACE template switching. TCRdb fed the 5' RACE reads into MiXCR, producing one record per CDR3 protein. Of a few hundred thousand distinct CDR3 sequences in the sample, about 8.3% were seen once. The receptor's source is a man aged 18 to 35 who received the YFV17D yellow fever vaccine. The chain employs TRBV10-2 and TRBJ2-7; 7 positions match TRBD1. The source material was PBMCs, sampled more than 35 days after the first yellow fever vaccination. The CDR3 spells CASNRGPYEQYF. The DNA for the CDR3 is TGCGCCAGCAATAGGGGGCCCTACGAGCAGTACTTC.